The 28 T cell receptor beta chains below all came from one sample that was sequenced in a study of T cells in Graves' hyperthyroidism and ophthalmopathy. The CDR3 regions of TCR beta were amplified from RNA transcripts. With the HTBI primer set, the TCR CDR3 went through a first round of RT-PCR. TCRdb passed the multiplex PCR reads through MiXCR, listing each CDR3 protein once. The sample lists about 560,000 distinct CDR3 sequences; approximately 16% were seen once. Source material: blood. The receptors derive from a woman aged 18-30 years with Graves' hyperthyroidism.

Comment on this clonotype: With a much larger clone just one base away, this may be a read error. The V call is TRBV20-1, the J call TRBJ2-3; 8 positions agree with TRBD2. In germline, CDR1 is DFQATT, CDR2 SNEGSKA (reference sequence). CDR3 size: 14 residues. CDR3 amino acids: CSARAGGPKDMQYF. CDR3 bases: TGCAGTGCTAGAGCGGGGGGGCCAAAAGATATGCAGTATTTT.

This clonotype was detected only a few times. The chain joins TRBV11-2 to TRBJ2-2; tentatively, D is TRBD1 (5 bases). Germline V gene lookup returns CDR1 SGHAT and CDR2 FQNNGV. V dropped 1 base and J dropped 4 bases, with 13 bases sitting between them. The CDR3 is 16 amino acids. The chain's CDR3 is CASSLVGRAGTGELFF. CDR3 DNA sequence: TGTGCCAGCAGCTTAGTGGGCAGGGCTGGCACCGGGGAGCTGTTTTTT.

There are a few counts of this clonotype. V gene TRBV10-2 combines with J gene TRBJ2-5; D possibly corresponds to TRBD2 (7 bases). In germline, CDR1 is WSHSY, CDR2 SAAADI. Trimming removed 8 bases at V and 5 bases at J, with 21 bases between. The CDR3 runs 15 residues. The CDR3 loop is CASRPLGGGAETQYF. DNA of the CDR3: TGCGCCAGCCGACCCCTAGGCGGGGGCGCGGAGACCCAGTACTTC.

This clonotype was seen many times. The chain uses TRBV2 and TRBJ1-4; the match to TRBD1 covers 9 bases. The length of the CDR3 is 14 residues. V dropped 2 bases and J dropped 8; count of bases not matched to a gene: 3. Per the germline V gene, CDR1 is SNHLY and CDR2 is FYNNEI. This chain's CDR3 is CASSELTGGEKLFF. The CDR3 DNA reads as TGTGCCAGCAGTGAATTGACAGGGGGGGAAAAACTGTTTTTT.

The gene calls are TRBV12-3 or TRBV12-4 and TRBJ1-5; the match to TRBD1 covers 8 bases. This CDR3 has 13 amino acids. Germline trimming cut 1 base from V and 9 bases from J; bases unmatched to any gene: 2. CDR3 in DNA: TGTGCCAGCAGTTTAGGGGACAGGCCGCCCCAGCATTTT. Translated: CASSLGDRPPQHF.

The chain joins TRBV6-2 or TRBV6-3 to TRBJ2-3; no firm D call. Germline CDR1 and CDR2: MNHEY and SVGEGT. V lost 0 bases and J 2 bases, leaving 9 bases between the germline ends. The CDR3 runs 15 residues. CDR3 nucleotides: TGTGCCAGCAGTTACTCGCACCAAGACACAGATACGCAGTATTTT. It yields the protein CASSYSHQDTDTQYF.

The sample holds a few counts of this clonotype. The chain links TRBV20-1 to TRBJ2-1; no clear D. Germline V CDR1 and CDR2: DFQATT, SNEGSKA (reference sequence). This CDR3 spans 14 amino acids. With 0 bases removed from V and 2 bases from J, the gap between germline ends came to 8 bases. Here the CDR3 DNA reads TGCAGTGCTAGAGACGCCAGAACCTACAATGAGCAGTTCTTC. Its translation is CSARDARTYNEQFF.

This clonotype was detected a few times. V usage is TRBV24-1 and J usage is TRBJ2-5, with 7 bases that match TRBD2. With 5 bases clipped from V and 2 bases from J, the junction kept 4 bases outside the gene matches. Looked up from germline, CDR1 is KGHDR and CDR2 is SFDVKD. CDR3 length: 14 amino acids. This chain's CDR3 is CATSARTSQETQYF. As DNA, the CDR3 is TGTGCCACCAGTGCCCGGACTAGTCAAGAGACCCAGTACTTC.

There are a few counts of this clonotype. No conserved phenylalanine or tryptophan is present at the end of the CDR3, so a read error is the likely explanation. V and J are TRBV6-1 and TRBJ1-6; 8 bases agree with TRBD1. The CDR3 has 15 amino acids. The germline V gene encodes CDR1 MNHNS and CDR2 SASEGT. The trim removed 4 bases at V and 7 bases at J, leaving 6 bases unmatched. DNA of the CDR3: TGTGCCAGCAGTGCAAACCGGGACAGGAATTCACCCCTCCACTGT. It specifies CASSANRDRNSPLHC.

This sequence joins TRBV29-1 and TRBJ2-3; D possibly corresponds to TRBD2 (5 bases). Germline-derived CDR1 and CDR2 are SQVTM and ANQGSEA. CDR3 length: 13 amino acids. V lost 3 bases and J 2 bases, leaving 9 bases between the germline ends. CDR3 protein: CSVDGVHTDTQYF. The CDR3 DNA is TGCAGCGTTGACGGGGTTCACACAGATACGCAGTATTTT.

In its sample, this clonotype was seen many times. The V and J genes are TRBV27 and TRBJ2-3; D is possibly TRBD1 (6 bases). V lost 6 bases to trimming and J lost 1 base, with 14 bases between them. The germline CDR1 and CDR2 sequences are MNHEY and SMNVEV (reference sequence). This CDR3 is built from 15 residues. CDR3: CASSPWGPGTDTQYF. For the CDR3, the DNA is TGTGCCAGCAGCCCCTGGGGGCCGGGCACAGATACGCAGTATTTT.

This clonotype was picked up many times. The CDR3 spells CAWTGWMNTEAFF. The CDR3 coding sequence is TGTGCCTGGACGGGGTGGATGAACACTGAAGCTTTCTTT. This chain joins TRBV30 and TRBJ1-1; no clear D gene. CDR3 size: 13 residues. Trimming took 4 bases from V and 0 from J, leaving 9 bases between them. Germline CDR1 GTSNPN, CDR2 SVGIG (reference sequence).

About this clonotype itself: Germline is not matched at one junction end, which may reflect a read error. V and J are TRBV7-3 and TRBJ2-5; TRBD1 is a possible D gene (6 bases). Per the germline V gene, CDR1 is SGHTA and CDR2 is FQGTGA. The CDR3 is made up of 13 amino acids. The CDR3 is CAGSKRGQETQYF. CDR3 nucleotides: TGTGCCGGCAGCAAAAGGGGGCAAGAGACCCAGTACTTC.

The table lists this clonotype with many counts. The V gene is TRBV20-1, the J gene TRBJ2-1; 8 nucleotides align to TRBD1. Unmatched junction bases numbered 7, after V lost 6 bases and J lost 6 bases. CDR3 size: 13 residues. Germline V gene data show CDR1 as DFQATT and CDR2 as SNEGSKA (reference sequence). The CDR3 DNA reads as TGCAGTGCGCCGGACAGGGTAGGCAATGAGCAGTTCTTC. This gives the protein CSAPDRVGNEQFF.

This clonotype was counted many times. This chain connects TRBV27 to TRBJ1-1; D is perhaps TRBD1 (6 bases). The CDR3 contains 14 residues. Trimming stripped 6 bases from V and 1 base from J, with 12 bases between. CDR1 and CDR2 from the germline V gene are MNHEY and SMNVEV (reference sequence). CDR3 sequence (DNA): TGTGCCAGCAGCAACAGGGAGAGGAACACTGAAGCTTTCTTT. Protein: CASSNRERNTEAFF.

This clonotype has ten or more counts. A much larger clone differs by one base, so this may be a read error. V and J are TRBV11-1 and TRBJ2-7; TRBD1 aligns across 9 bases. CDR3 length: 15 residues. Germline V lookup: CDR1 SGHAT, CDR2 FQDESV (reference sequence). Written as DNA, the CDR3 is TGTGCCAGCAGCTTAACGCGGACAGGGGACGACGAGCAGTGCTTC. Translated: CASSLTRTGDDEQCF.

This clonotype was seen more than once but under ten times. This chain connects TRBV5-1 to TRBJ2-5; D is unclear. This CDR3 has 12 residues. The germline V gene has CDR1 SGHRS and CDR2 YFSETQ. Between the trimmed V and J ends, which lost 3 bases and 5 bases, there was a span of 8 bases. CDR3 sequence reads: CASSYTGETQYF. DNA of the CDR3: TGCGCCAGCAGCTATACCGGGGAGACCCAGTACTTC.

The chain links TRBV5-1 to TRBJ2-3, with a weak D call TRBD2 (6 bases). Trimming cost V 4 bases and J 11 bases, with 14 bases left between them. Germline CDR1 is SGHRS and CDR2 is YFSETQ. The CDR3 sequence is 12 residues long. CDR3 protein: CASSEVTGVQYF. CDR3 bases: TGCGCCAGCAGCGAGGTTACGGGGGTGCAGTATTTT.

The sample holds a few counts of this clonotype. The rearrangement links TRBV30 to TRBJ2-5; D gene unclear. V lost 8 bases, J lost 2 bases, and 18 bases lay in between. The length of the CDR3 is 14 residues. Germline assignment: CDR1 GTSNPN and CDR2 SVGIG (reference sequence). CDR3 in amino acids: CAGQRTALQETQYF. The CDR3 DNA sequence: TGTGCCGGGCAAAGGACGGCCTTACAAGAGACCCAGTACTTC.

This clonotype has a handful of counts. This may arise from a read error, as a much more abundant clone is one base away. The CDR3 bases are TGTGCCAGCAGCTTAGCAAAAGAGACCCGGTACTTC. Amino acid sequence: CASSLAKETRYF. This rearrangement joins TRBV11-1 to TRBJ2-5; no definite D call. Germline V gene sequence: CDR1 SGHAT, CDR2 FQDESV (reference sequence). This CDR3 has 12 amino acids.

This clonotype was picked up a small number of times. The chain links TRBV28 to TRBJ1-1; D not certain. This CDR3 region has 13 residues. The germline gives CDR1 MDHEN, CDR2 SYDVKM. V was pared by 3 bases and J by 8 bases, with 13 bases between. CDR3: CASSFGSIPEAFF. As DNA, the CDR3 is TGTGCCAGCAGTTTCGGGAGCATCCCGGAAGCTTTCTTT.

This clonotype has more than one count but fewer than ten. Here the CDR3 reads CAWRPRTSDSYEQYF. In DNA, the CDR3 is TGTGCCTGGAGACCTAGGACTAGCGACTCCTACGAGCAGTACTTC. The V gene is TRBV30, the J gene TRBJ2-7; 9 nucleotides line up with TRBD2. Looked up from germline, CDR1 is GTSNPN and CDR2 is SVGIG (reference sequence). The ends lost 3 bases at V and 0 bases at J; junction bases unmatched: 6. This CDR3 has 15 amino acids.

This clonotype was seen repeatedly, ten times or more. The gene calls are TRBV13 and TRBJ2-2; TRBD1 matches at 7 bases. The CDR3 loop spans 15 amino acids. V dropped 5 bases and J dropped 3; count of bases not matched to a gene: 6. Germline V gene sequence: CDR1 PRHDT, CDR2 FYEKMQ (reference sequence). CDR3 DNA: TGTGCCAGCAGCCTACAGGGGTCCTACACCGGGGAGCTGTTTTTT. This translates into CASSLQGSYTGELFF.

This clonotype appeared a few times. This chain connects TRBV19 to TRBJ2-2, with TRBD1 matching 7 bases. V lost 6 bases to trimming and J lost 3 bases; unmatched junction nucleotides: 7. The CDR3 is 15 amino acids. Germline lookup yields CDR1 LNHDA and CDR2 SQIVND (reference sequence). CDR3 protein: CASSSRTGHTGELFF. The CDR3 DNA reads TGTGCCAGTAGCAGTCGGACAGGTCACACCGGGGAGCTGTTTTTT.

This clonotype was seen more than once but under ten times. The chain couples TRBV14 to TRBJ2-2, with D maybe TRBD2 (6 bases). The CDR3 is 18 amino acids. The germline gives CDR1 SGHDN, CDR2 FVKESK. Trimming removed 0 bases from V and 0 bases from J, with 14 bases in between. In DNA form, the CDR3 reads TGTGCCAGCAGCCAAGATTTCCCTGGACTATCGAACACCGGGGAGCTGTTTTTT. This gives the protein CASSQDFPGLSNTGELFF.

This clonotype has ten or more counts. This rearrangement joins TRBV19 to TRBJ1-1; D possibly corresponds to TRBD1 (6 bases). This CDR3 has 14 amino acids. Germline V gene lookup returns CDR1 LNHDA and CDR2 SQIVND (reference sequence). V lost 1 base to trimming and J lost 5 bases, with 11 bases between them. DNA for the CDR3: TGTGCCAGTAGTATAGGGGGGCGCTCTACTGAAGCTTTCTTT. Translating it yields CASSIGGRSTEAFF.

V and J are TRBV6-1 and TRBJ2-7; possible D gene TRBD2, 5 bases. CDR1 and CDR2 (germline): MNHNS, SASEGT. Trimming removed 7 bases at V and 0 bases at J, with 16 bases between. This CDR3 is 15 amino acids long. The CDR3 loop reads CASTLSGSSSYEQYF. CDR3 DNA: TGTGCCAGCACCTTGAGCGGTAGTAGCTCCTACGAGCAGTACTTC.

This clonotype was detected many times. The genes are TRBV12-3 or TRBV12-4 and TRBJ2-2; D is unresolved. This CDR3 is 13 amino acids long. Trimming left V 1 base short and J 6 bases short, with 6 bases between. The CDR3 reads CASSLVAPGELFF. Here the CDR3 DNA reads TGTGCCAGCAGTTTAGTCGCTCCCGGGGAGCTGTTTTTT.